This TCR beta chain originates from a study of blood T cell repertoires in COVID-19. Study overall: Samples came from the United States, Italy and Spain, spanning acute and convalescent COVID-19.

The germline CDR1 and CDR2 sequences are MGHRA and YSYEKL. CDR3 size: 15 residues. Trimming removed 2 bases from V and 3 bases from J, with 14 bases in between. The repertoire was sequenced with immunoSEQ multiplex PCR; TCRdb's copy has only in-frame clones and lacks some. The sample holds about 320,000 clones, roughly 90% seen once. This clone was picked up one time. The chain uses TRBV4-1 and TRBJ2-7, with unresolved D. Sequencing was done on a sample of PBMCs or T cells enriched from blood (not recorded which). The source of this sequence is a man in his 60s who had recovered from COVID-19. CDR3 DNA sequence: TGCGCCAGCAGCCAACAATCAGCGCCCATCTACGAGCAGTACTTC. Protein product: CASSQQSAPIYEQYF.